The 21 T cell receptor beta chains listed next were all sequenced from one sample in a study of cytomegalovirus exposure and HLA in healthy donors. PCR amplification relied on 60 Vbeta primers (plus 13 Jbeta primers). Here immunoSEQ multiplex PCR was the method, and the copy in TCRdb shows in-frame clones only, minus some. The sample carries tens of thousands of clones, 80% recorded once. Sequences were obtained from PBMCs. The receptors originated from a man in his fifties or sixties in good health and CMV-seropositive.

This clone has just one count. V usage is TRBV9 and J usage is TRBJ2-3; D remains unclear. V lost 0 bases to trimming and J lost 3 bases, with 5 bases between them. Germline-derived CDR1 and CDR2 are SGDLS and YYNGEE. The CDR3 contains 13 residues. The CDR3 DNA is TGTGCCAGCAGCGTAGACTTGACAGATACGCAGTATTTT. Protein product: CASSVDLTDTQYF.

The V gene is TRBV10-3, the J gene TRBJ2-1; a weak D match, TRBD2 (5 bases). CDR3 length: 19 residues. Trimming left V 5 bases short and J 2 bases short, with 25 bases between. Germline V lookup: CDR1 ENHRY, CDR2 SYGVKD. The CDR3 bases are TGTGCCATCAGTCCGGAACCCCCCGAGGAGCGGTTAGCCTACAATGAGCAGTTCTTC. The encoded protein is CAISPEPPEERLAYNEQFF.

The CDR3 spells CASSSQFGTGYSNQPQHF. In DNA form, the CDR3 reads TGTGCCAGCAGCTCTCAGTTCGGGACAGGCTATAGCAATCAGCCCCAGCATTTT. This rearrangement joins TRBV5-6 to TRBJ1-5, with TRBD1 identical over 8 bases. The ends lost 3 bases at V and 0 bases at J; junction bases unmatched: 11. Looked up from germline, CDR1 is SGHDT and CDR2 is YYEEEE. The length of the CDR3 is 18 residues.

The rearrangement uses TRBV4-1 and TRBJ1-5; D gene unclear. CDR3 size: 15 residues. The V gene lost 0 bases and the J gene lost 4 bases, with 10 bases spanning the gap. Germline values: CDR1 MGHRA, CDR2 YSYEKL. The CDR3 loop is CASSQDIGVNQPQHF. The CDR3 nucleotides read TGCGCCAGCAGCCAAGATATCGGGGTGAATCAGCCCCAGCATTTT.

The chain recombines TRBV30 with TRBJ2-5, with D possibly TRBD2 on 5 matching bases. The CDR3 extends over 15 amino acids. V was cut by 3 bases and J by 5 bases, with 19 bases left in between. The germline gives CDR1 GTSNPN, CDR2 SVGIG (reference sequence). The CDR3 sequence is CAWREDYRLLETQYF. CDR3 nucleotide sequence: TGTGCCTGGAGAGAAGACTACCGATTACTGGAGACCCAGTACTTC.

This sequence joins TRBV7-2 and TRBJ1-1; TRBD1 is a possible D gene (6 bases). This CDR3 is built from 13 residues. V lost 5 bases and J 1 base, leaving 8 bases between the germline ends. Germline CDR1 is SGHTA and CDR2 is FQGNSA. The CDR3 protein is CASSQQGNTEAFF. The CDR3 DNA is TGTGCCAGCAGCCAACAGGGGAACACTGAAGCTTTCTTT.

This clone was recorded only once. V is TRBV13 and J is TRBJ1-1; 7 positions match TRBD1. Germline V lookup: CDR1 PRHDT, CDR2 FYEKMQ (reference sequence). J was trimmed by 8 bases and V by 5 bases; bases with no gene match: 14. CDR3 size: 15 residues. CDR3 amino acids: CASSRLDRARGEAFF. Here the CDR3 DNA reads TGTGCCAGCAGCAGATTAGACAGGGCCCGGGGGGAAGCTTTCTTT.

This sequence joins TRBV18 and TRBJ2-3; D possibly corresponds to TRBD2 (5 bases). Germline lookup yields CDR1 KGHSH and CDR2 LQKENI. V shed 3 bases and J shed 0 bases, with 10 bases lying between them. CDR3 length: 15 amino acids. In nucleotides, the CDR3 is TGTGCCAGCTCACCCTCCGAGGGTAGCACAGATACGCAGTATTTT. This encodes CASSPSEGSTDTQYF.

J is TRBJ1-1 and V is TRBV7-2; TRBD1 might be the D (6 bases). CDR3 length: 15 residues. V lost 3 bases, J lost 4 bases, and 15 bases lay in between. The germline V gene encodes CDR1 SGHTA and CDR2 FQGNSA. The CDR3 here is CASSLNPGAGTEAFF. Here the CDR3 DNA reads TGTGCCAGCAGCTTGAACCCAGGGGCAGGCACTGAAGCTTTCTTT.

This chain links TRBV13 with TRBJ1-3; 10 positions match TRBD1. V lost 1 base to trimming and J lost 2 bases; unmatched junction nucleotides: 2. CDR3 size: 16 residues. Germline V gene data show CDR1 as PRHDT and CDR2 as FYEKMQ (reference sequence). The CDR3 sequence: CASSLVGTGAGNTIYF. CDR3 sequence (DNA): TGTGCCAGCAGCTTAGTCGGGACAGGGGCTGGAAACACCATATATTTT.

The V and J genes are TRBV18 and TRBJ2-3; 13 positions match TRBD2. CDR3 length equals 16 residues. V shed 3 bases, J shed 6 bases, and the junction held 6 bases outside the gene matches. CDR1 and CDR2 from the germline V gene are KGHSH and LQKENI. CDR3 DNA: TGTGCCAGCTCACCCCGGACTAGCGGGAGTGGGGATACGCAGTATTTT. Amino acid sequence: CASSPRTSGSGDTQYF.

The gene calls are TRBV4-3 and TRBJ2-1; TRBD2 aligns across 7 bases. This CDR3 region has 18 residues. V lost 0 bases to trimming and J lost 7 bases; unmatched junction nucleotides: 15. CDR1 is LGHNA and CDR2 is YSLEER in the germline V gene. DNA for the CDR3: TGCGCCAGCAGCCAAGATCTGATAGGAGCGGGAATATCGAATGAGCAGTTCTTC. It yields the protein CASSQDLIGAGISNEQFF.

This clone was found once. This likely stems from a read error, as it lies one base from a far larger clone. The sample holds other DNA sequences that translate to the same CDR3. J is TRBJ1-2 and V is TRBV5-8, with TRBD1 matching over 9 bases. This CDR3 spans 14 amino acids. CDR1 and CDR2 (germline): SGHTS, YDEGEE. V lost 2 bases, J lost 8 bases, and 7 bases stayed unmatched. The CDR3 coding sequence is TGTGCCAGCAGCTTTGGACAGGGGTTGCGCGGCTACACCTTC. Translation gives CASSFGQGLRGYTF.

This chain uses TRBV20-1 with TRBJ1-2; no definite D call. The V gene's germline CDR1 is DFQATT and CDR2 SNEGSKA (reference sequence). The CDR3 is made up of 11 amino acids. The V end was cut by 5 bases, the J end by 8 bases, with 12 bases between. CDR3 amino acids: CSAGGGLGYTF. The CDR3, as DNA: TGCAGTGCTGGCGGAGGGCTGGGCTACACCTTC.

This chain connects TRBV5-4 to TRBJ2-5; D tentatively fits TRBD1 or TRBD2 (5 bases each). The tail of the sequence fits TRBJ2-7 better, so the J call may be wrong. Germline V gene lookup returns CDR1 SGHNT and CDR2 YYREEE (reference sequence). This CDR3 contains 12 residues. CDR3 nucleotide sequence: TGTGCCAGCAGCCCGCCTGGGGGCGAGCAGTACTTC. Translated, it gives CASSPPGGEQYF.

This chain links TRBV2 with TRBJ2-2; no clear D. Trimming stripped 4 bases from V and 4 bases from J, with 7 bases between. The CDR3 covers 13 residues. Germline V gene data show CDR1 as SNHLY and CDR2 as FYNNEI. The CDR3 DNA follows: TGTGCCAGCAGTGTGGTAGTCACCGGGGAGCTGTTTTTT. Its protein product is CASSVVVTGELFF. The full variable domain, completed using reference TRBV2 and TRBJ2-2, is EPEVTQTPSHQVTQMGQEVILRCVPISNHLYFYWYRQILGQKVEFLVSFYNNEISEKSEIFDDQFSVERPDGSNFTLKIRSTKLEDSAMYFCASSVVVTGELFFGEGSRLTVL.

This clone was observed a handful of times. CDR3: CASSEGDSAKYF. DNA of the CDR3: TGCGCCAGCAGTGAAGGGGACAGCGCTAAGTACTTC. The rearrangement joins TRBV10-1 to TRBJ2-7; 7 bases map to TRBD1. Germline V CDR1 and CDR2: WNHNN, SYGVQD (reference sequence). The CDR3 length is 12 residues. J was trimmed by 11 bases and V by 3 bases; bases with no gene match: 7.

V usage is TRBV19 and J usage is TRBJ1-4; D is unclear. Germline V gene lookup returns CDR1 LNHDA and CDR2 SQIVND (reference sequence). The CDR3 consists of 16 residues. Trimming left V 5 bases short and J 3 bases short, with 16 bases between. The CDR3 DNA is TGTGCCAGTAGTTCGGGTTTCCAACTGGCTAATGAAAAACTGTTTTTT. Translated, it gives CASSSGFQLANEKLFF.

The CDR3 DNA is TGTGCCAGCAGCTTAGCGGGAGGGTCCTATGAGCAGTTCTTC. It translates to CASSLAGGSYEQFF. This chain uses TRBV7-3 with TRBJ2-1; 9 positions match TRBD2. From germline, CDR1 is SGHTA and CDR2 FQGTGA. V trimming: 2 bases; J trimming: 8 bases; junction bases outside the gene matches: 4. The CDR3 length is 14 residues.

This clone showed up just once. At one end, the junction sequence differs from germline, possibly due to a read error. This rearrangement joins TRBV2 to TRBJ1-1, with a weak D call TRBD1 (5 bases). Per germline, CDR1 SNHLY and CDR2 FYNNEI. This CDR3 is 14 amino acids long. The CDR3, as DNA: TGTGCCAGCAGTGAATTGGGACCCGGGACTGGAGCTTTCTTT. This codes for CASSELGPGTGAFF.

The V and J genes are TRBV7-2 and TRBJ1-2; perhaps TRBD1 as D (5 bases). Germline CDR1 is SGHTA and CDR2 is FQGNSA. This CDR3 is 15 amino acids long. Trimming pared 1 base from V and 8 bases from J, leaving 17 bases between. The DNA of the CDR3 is TGTGCCAGCAGCTTAGAAAGGGGCCATCGATTCGGCTACACCTTC. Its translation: CASSLERGHRFGYTF.